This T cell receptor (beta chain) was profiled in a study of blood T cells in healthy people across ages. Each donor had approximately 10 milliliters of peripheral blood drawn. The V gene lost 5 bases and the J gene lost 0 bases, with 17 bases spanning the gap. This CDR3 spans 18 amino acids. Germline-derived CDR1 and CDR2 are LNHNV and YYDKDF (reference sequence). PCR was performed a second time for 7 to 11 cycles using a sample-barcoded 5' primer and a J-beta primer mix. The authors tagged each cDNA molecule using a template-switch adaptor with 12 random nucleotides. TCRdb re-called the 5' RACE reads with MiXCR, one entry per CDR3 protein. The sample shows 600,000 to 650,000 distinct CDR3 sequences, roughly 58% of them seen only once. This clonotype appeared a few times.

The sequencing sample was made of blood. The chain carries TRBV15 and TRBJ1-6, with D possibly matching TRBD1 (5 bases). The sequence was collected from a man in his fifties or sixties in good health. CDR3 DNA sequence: TGTGCCACCAGCCCTCGGGGGGGTCTGAGCTCCTATAATTCACCCCTCCACTTT. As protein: CATSPRGGLSSYNSPLHF.